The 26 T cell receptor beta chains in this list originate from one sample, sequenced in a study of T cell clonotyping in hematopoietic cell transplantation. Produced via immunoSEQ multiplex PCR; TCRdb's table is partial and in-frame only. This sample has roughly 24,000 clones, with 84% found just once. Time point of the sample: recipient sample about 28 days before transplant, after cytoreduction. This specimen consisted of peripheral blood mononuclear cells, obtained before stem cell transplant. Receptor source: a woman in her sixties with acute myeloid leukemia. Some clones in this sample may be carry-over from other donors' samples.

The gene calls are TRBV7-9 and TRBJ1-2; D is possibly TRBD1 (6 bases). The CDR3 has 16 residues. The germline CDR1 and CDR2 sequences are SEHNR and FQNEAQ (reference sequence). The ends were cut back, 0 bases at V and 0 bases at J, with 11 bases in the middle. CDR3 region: CASSLALGQTNYGYTF. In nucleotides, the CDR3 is TGTGCCAGCAGCTTAGCCCTTGGACAGACTAACTATGGCTACACCTTC.

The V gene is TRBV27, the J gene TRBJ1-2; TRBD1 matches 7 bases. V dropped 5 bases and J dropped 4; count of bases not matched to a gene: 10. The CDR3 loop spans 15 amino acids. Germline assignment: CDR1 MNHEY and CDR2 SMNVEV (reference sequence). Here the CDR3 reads CASSPKPDRFYGYTF. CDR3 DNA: TGTGCCAGCAGTCCAAAACCGGACAGGTTCTATGGCTACACCTTC.

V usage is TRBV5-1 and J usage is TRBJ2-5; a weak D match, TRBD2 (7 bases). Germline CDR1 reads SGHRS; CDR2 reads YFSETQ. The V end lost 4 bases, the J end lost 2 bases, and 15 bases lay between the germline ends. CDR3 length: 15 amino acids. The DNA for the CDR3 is TGCGCCAGCAGCCCCGCCGGGGGGCGTCAAGAGACCCAGTACTTC. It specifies CASSPAGGRQETQYF.

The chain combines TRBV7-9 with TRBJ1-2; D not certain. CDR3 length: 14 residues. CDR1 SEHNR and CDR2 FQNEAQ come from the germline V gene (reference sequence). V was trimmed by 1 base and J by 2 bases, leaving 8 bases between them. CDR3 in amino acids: CASSLVVRNYGYTF. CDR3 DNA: TGTGCCAGCAGCTTAGTGGTCCGGAACTATGGCTACACCTTC.

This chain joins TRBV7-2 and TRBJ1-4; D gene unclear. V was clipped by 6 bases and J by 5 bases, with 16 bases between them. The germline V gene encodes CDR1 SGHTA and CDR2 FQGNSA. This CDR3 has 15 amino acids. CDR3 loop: CASSRAGLENEKLFF. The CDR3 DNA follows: TGTGCCAGCAGTAGGGCTGGGCTGGAAAATGAAAAACTGTTTTTT.

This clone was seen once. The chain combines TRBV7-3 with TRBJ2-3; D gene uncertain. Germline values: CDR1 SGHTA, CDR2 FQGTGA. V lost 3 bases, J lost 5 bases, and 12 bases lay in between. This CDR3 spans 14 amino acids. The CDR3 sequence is CASSFGGNGDTQYF. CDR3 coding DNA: TGTGCCAGCAGCTTCGGTGGGAACGGAGATACGCAGTATTTT.

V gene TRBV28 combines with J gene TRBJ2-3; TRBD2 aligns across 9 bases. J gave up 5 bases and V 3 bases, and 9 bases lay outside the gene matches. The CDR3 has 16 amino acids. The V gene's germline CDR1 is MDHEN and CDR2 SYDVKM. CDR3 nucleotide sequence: TGTGCCAGCAGTTTGAGCCTAGCGGGGAGAATAGATACGCAGTATTTT. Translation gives CASSLSLAGRIDTQYF.

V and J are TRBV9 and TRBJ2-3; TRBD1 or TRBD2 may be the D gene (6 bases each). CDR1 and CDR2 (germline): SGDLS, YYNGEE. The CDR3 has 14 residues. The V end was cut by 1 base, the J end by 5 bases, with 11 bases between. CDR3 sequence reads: CASSVYGGRDTQYF. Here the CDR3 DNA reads TGTGCCAGCAGCGTATATGGGGGGCGAGATACGCAGTATTTT.

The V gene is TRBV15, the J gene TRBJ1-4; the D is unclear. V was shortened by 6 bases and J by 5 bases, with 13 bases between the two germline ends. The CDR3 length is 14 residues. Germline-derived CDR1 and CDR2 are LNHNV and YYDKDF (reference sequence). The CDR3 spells CATSLRTLNEKLFF. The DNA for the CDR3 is TGTGCCACCAGTCTTCGGACGTTGAATGAAAAACTGTTTTTT.

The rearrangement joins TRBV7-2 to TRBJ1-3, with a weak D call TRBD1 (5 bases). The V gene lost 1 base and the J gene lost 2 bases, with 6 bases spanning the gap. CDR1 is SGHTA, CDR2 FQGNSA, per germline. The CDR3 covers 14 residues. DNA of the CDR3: TGTGCCAGCAGCTTAGTGGGGGCTGGAAACACCATATATTTT. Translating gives CASSLVGAGNTIYF.

DNA of the CDR3: TGTGCCAGCAGCTTATCAGCAGGGGGCTGGTACGAGCAGTACTTC. Translated, it gives CASSLSAGGWYEQYF. The chain recombines TRBV11-2 with TRBJ2-7, with 8 bases fitting TRBD1. This CDR3 spans 15 amino acids. CDR1 is SGHAT and CDR2 is FQNNGV in the germline V gene. J was trimmed by 4 bases and V by 2 bases; bases with no gene match: 7. Full variable domain (rest looked up from reference TRBV11-2 and TRBJ2-7): EAGVAQSPRYKIIEKRQSVAFWCNPISGHATLYWYQQILGQGPKLLIQFQNNGVVDDSQLPKDRFSAERLKGVDSTLKIQPAKLEDSAVYLCASSLSAGGWYEQYFGPGTRLTVT.

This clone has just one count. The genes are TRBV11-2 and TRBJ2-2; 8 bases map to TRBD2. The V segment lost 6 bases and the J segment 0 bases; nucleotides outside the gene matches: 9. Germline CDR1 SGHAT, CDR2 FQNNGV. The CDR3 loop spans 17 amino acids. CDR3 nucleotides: TGTGCCAGCAGGGCCCTTTTGGGACTAGCGAACACCGGGGAGCTGTTTTTT. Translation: CASRALLGLANTGELFF.

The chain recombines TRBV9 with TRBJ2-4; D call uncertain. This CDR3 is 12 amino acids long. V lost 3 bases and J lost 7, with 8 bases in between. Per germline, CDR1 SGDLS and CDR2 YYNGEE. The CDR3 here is CASSGPGNIQYF. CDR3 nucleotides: TGTGCCAGCAGCGGTCCCGGGAACATTCAGTACTTC.

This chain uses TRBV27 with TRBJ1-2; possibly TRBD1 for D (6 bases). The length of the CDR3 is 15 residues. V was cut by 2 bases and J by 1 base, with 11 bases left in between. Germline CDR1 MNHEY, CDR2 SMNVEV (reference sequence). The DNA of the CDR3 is TGTGCCAGCAGTTTACGGCAGGGGATTAACTATGGCTACACCTTC. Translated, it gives CASSLRQGINYGYTF.

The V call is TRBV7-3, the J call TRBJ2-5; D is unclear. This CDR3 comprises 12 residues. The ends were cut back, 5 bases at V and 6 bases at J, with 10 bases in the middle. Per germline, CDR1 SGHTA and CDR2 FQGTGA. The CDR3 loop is CASSPDGQTQYF. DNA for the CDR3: TGTGCCAGCAGCCCAGACGGGCAGACCCAGTACTTC. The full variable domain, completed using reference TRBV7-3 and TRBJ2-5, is GAGVSQTPSNKVTEKGKYVELRCDPISGHTALYWYRQSLGQGPEFLIYFQGTGAADDSGLPNDRFFAVRPEGSVSTLKIQRTERGDSAVYLCASSPDGQTQYFGPGTRLLVL.

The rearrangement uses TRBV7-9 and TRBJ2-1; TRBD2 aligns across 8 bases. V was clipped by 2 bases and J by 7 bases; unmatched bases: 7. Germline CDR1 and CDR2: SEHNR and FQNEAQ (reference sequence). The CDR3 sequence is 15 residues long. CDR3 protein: CASSLFGGGGNEQFF. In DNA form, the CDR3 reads TGTGCCAGCAGCTTATTTGGTGGCGGGGGGAATGAGCAGTTCTTC.

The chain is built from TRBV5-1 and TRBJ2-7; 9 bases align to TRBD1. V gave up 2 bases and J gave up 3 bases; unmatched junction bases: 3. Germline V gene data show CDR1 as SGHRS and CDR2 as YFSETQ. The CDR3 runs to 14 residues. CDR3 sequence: CASSFGQGIYEQYF. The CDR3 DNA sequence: TGCGCCAGCAGCTTCGGACAGGGGATCTACGAGCAGTACTTC.

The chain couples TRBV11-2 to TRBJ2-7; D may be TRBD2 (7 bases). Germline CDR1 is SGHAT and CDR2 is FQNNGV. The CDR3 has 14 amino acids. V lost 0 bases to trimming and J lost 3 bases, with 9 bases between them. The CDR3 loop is CASSLERGRYEQYF. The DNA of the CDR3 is TGTGCCAGCAGCTTAGAGCGGGGGCGCTACGAGCAGTACTTC. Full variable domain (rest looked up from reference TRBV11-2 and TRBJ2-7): EAGVAQSPRYKIIEKRQSVAFWCNPISGHATLYWYQQILGQGPKLLIQFQNNGVVDDSQLPKDRFSAERLKGVDSTLKIQPAKLEDSAVYLCASSLERGRYEQYFGPGTRLTVT.

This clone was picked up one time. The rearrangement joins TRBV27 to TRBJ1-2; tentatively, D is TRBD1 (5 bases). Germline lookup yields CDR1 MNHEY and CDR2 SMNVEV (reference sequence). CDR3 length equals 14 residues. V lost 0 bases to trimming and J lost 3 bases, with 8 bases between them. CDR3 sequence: CASSLSGVDYGYTF. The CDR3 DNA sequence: TGTGCCAGCAGTTTATCGGGGGTGGACTATGGCTACACCTTC.

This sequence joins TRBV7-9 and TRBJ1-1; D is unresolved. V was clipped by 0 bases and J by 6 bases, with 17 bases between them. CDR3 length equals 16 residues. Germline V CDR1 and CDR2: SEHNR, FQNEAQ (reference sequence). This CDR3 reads CASSLALPVLDAEAFF. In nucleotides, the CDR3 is TGTGCCAGCAGCTTAGCGCTACCGGTCCTGGACGCTGAAGCTTTCTTT.

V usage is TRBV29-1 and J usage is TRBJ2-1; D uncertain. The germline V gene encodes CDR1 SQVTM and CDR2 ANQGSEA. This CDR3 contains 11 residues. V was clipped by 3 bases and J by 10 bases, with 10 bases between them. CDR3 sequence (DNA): TGCAGCGTTGACGGAAACCGCGAGCAGTTCTTC. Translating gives CSVDGNREQFF.

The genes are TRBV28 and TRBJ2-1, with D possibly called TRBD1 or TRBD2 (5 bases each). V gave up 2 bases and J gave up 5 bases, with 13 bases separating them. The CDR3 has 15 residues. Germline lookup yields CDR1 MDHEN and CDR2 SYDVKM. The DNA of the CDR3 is TGTGCCAGCAGTTTACCCGGGACCCACAACAATGAGCAGTTCTTC. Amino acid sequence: CASSLPGTHNNEQFF.

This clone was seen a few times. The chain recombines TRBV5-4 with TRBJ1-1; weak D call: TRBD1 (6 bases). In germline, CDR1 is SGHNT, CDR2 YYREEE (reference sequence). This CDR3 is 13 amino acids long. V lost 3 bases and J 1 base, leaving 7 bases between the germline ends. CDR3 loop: CASSSGQNTEAFF. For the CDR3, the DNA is TGTGCCAGCAGCTCGGGACAGAACACTGAAGCTTTCTTT.

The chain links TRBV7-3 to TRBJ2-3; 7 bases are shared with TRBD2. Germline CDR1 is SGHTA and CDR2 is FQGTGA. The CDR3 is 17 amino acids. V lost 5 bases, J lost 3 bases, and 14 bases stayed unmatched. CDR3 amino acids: CASSPASLAFITDTQYF. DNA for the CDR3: TGTGCCAGCAGCCCAGCTTCACTAGCGTTCATTACAGATACGCAGTATTTT.

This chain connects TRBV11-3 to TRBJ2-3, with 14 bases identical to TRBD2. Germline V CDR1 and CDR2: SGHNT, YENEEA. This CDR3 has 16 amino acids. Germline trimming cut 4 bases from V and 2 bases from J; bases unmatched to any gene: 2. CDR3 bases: TGTGCCAGCAGCTCGGGACTAGCGGGAGTCACAGATACGCAGTATTTT. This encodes CASSSGLAGVTDTQYF.

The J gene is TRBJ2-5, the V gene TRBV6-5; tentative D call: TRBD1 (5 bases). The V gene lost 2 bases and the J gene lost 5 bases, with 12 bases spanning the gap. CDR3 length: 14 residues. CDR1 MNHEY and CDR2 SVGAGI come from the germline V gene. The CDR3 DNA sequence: TGTGCCAGCAGTTACGACAGTAGCCGTGAGACCCAGTACTTC. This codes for CASSYDSSRETQYF.